This T cell receptor beta chain is drawn from a study of graft-versus-host responses after intestinal transplantation. Study-wide context: Each recipient received a multivisceral, liver-intestinal, or isolated intestinal graft.

General study points: Some patients had graft-donor T cell macrochimerism. In their allografts, the ratios of graft-versus-host to host-versus-graft T cell clones were high.

CDR1 is SEHNR, CDR2 FQNEAQ, per germline (reference sequence). The CDR3 totals 14 residues. Trimming removed 5 bases from V and 9 bases from J; junction bases left unmatched: 8. As regards this clone: Its antigen is unidentified.

TCRdb keeps only in-frame clones here, not all; method: immunoSEQ multiplex PCR. The sample yields 90,000 to 150,000 clones, 90% to 95% seen once. The chain employs TRBV7-9 and TRBJ2-5, with 11 bases lining up with TRBD2. The sample was unstimulated CD4+ T cells sorted from spleen or lymph node cells, taken before intestinal transplant. This TCR came from a human donor who received an intestinal transplant. This CDR3 reads CASSTTSGSPSQYF. CDR3 bases: TGTGCCAGCAGCACCACTAGCGGGAGTCCGTCCCAGTACTTC.